These 11 T cell receptor beta chains originate from one sample sequenced in a study of shared clonotypes between healthy human individuals. Using immunoSEQ multiplex PCR, the repertoire was profiled, and TCRdb retains in-frame clones only, with some absent. The sample holds roughly 2.4 million clones; approximately 94% are singletons and the top ten take around 0.13%. Sequenced input: naive CD4+ T cells sorted from blood. Regarding subset: CD45RA+ positively selected. The source is a man aged 18 to 29 in good health.

The chain links TRBV6-1 to TRBJ1-2; the D gene is possibly TRBD1 (6 bases). There are 14 residues in the CDR3. Per germline, CDR1 MNHNS and CDR2 SASEGT. V was shortened by 7 bases and J by 2 bases, with 14 bases between the two germline ends. This CDR3 reads CASNLSQGNYGYTF. CDR3 DNA sequence: TGTGCCAGCAACCTTTCTCAGGGGAACTATGGCTACACCTTC.

The V gene is TRBV7-9, the J gene TRBJ1-1, with a weak D call TRBD1 (6 bases). V was shortened by 5 bases and J by 10 bases, with 23 bases between the two germline ends. This CDR3 is 15 amino acids long. Germline V gene sequence: CDR1 SEHNR, CDR2 FQNEAQ (reference sequence). CDR3 amino acids: CASSAQQGSTEAAFF. CDR3 DNA: TGTGCCAGCAGCGCCCAACAGGGATCGACGGAGGCAGCTTTCTTT.

Turning to this clone: The sample holds other DNA sequences that translate to the same CDR3. The chain joins TRBV5-1 to TRBJ2-3, with no clear D. The V and J ends lost 1 base and 0 bases respectively, with 9 bases between them. Germline CDR1 SGHRS, CDR2 YFSETQ. The CDR3 runs 15 residues. CDR3 sequence reads: CASSLTGSSTDTQYF. The DNA for the CDR3 is TGCGCCAGCAGCTTGACCGGAAGCAGCACAGATACGCAGTATTTT. Complete variable domain (other parts from reference TRBV5-1 and TRBJ2-3): KAGVTQTPRYLIKTRGQQVTLSCSPISGHRSVSWYQQTPGQGLQFLFEYFSETQRNKGNFPGRFSGRQFSNSRSEMNVSTLELGDSALYLCASSLTGSSTDTQYFGPGTRLTVL.

This chain connects TRBV5-6 to TRBJ1-5, with TRBD1 matching over 10 bases. Germline values: CDR1 SGHDT, CDR2 YYEEEE. The V segment lost 2 bases and the J segment 6 bases; nucleotides outside the gene matches: 5. This CDR3 is built from 15 residues. The CDR3 here is CASSFRGTGAQPQHF. The CDR3 region has the DNA TGTGCCAGCAGCTTCCGAGGGACAGGGGCTCAGCCCCAGCATTTT.

CDR3 loop: CASNWGTGANVLTF. The CDR3 DNA is TGTGCCAGCAATTGGGGCACTGGGGCCAACGTCCTGACTTTC. The chain has TRBV2 and TRBJ2-6; possible D gene TRBD1, 5 bases. The CDR3 spans 14 residues. The V end was cut by 7 bases, the J end by 2 bases, with 9 bases between. Germline lookup yields CDR1 SNHLY and CDR2 FYNNEI.

The V and J genes are TRBV28 and TRBJ2-3; D may correspond to TRBD1 or TRBD2 (5 bases each). Trimming removed 2 bases at V and 4 bases at J, with 16 bases between. The CDR3 is 16 residues long. CDR1 MDHEN and CDR2 SYDVKM come from the germline V gene. The CDR3 loop reads CASSLGTKELADTQYF. In nucleotides, the CDR3 is TGTGCCAGCAGTTTAGGGACGAAGGAGCTGGCAGATACGCAGTATTTT.

CDR3 protein: CASRVDGVMPQHF. The DNA for the CDR3 is TGTGCCAGCAGAGTTGATGGAGTTATGCCCCAGCATTTT. V is TRBV28 and J is TRBJ1-5; D not resolved. Per the germline V gene, CDR1 is MDHEN and CDR2 is SYDVKM. Trimming took 6 bases from V and 9 from J, leaving 15 bases between them. The length of the CDR3 is 13 residues.

The rearrangement uses TRBV28 and TRBJ2-5, with D possibly matching TRBD2 (6 bases). Germline loops: CDR1 MDHEN, CDR2 SYDVKM. Trimming took 3 bases from V and 10 from J, leaving 15 bases between them. The CDR3 runs to 13 residues. The CDR3 loop reads CASSFGGDGGQYF. The CDR3 coding sequence is TGTGCCAGCAGTTTCGGCGGGGACGGGGGCCAGTACTTC.

The chain carries TRBV28 and TRBJ2-7, with D maybe TRBD1 (6 bases). V lost 9 bases to trimming and J lost 0 bases, with 15 bases between them. Germline V lookup: CDR1 MDHEN, CDR2 SYDVKM. The length of the CDR3 is 14 residues. The CDR3 sequence is CASMTGTSSYEQYF. Here the CDR3 DNA reads TGTGCCAGTATGACAGGTACAAGCTCCTACGAGCAGTACTTC.

This clone was seen just once. V is TRBV6-5 and J is TRBJ2-3; the D is unclear. Germline-derived CDR1 and CDR2 are MNHEY and SVGAGI. V was trimmed by 4 bases and J by 5 bases, leaving 10 bases between them. This CDR3 has 13 amino acids. CDR3 nucleotides: TGTGCCAGCAGTTTAGTCAAAGGAGATACGCAGTATTTT. Translated, it gives CASSLVKGDTQYF.

The rearrangement joins TRBV5-1 to TRBJ2-1; the match to TRBD2 covers 11 bases. Germline values: CDR1 SGHRS, CDR2 YFSETQ. The ends lost 4 bases at V and 5 bases at J; junction bases unmatched: 2. The CDR3 contains 14 residues. CDR3 nucleotide sequence: TGCGCCAGCAGCCCGGGACTAGCGGACAATGAGCAGTTCTTC. This encodes CASSPGLADNEQFF.